What follows are 30 T cell receptor beta chains derived from one specimen sequenced in a study of shared T cell receptors in the human thymus. Assay used: immunoSEQ multiplex PCR; TCRdb lists only in-frame clones, some missing. The table shows 700,000 or so clones, with approximately 83% occurring only once. The sample also formed part of further work on human thymus T cells.

The sequenced sample consisted of thymocytes. The receptors were sampled from a girl less than two years old with a congenital heart defect.

The chain has TRBV2 and TRBJ1-2; D may be TRBD1 (6 bases). This CDR3 contains 13 residues. The germline V gene encodes CDR1 SNHLY and CDR2 FYNNEI. The V and J ends lost 7 bases and 2 bases respectively, with 11 bases between them. The CDR3 spells CASTRGGNYGYTF. Written as DNA, the CDR3 is TGTGCCAGCACAAGGGGGGGGAACTATGGCTACACCTTC. Complete variable domain (other parts from reference TRBV2 and TRBJ1-2): EPEVTQTPSHQVTQMGQEVILRCVPISNHLYFYWYRQILGQKVEFLVSFYNNEISEKSEIFDDQFSVERPDGSNFTLKIRSTKLEDSAMYFCASTRGGNYGYTFGSGTRLTVV.

The rearrangement links TRBV4-2 to TRBJ2-3; D call uncertain. V gave up 3 bases and J gave up 3 bases, with 16 bases separating them. Germline V lookup: CDR1 LGHNA, CDR2 YNFKEQ. This CDR3 contains 16 residues. The CDR3 protein is CASSHPPLGPTDTQYF. The CDR3 DNA sequence: TGTGCCAGCAGCCACCCCCCCCTAGGTCCAACAGATACGCAGTATTTT.

The chain joins TRBV14 to TRBJ2-5; 9 bases map to TRBD2. Losses at the gene ends were 1 base for V and 5 bases for J; bases not matched to a gene: 11. Germline V gene sequence: CDR1 SGHDN, CDR2 FVKESK. This CDR3 comprises 17 residues. The CDR3 region has the DNA TGTGCCAGCAGCCAAGTCGCCCCCTGGCTAGCGGGGGAGACCCAGTACTTC. This sequence encodes CASSQVAPWLAGETQYF.

CDR3 DNA: TGTGCCAGCAGTAAATATTGGGCACCCTATGGCTACACCTTC. Translation: CASSKYWAPYGYTF. The V call is TRBV27, the J call TRBJ1-2; D gene unclear. The CDR3 is made up of 14 amino acids. V was clipped by 5 bases and J by 4 bases, with 14 bases between them. Germline assignment: CDR1 MNHEY and CDR2 SMNVEV (reference sequence).

CDR3 bases: TGTGCCAGCAGCTTTCGGGTGGAGGTCATGAACACTGAAGCTTTCTTT. It specifies CASSFRVEVMNTEAFF. V is TRBV5-4 and J is TRBJ1-1; D is unclear. The ends were cut back, 2 bases at V and 0 bases at J, with 14 bases in the middle. Per germline, CDR1 SGHNT and CDR2 YYREEE (reference sequence). This CDR3 is 16 amino acids long.

The J gene is TRBJ2-1, the V gene TRBV9; TRBD2 matches at 13 bases. V shed 0 bases and J 8 bases; nucleotides not matched to a gene: 2. Per the germline V gene, CDR1 is SGDLS and CDR2 is YYNGEE. This CDR3 comprises 15 residues. In DNA form, the CDR3 reads TGTGCCAGCAGCGTAGAACTAGCGGGGGGGGATGAGCAGTTCTTC. Encoded protein: CASSVELAGGDEQFF.

The V gene is TRBV6-5, the J gene TRBJ1-2; TRBD1 matches 8 bases. CDR1 MNHEY and CDR2 SVGAGI come from the germline V gene. V lost 2 bases, J lost 3 bases, and 8 bases stayed unmatched. There are 16 residues in the CDR3. The CDR3 coding sequence is TGTGCCAGCAGTTACGCCAGGGGGCGCCCACACTATGGCTACACCTTC. Protein: CASSYARGRPHYGYTF.

The chain joins TRBV7-2 to TRBJ1-2, with D uncertain. The V gene lost 4 bases and the J gene lost 3 bases, with 21 bases spanning the gap. The CDR3 sequence is 17 residues long. The germline V gene encodes CDR1 SGHTA and CDR2 FQGNSA. The CDR3 DNA is TGTGCCAGCAGCTCCTCGGTCAAGAGCCCCAGGCACTATGGCTACACCTTC. Encoded protein: CASSSSVKSPRHYGYTF.

The chain has TRBV14 and TRBJ2-1, with D possibly matching TRBD2 (6 bases). The V and J ends lost 0 bases and 5 bases respectively, with 14 bases between them. Germline V gene data show CDR1 as SGHDN and CDR2 as FVKESK. This CDR3 is built from 16 residues. The CDR3 coding sequence is TGTGCCAGCAGCCAAGATTATCTTTGGGGGGACAATGAGCAGTTCTTC. It yields the protein CASSQDYLWGDNEQFF.

The genes are TRBV13 and TRBJ1-2, with D perhaps matching TRBD1 (5 bases). Trimming took off 1 base at V and 8 bases at J, with 14 bases between the two ends. This CDR3 contains 14 residues. Germline V CDR1 and CDR2: PRHDT, FYEKMQ (reference sequence). CDR3 protein: CASSLVGRRAGYTF. Here the CDR3 DNA reads TGTGCCAGCAGCTTAGTGGGGCGCAGGGCCGGCTACACCTTC.

V and J are TRBV14 and TRBJ1-1; the match to TRBD1 covers 7 bases. The CDR3 is 17 amino acids. J was trimmed by 0 bases and V by 0 bases; bases with no gene match: 7. Germline V gene lookup returns CDR1 SGHDN and CDR2 FVKESK. The CDR3: CASSQERGRGMNTEAFF. The CDR3 DNA follows: TGTGCCAGCAGCCAAGAGAGGGGGCGAGGTATGAACACTGAAGCTTTCTTT.

The V call is TRBV13, the J call TRBJ2-1, with D maybe TRBD2 (6 bases). Between the trimmed V and J ends, which lost 5 bases and 15 bases, there was a span of 38 bases. The germline gives CDR1 PRHDT, CDR2 FYEKMQ (reference sequence). The CDR3 contains 19 residues. CDR3 sequence (DNA): TGTGCCAGCAGCCGGGTCCCCTTGGGGGGAGGCCTACTTCCCTGGGTTCTGTTCTTC. Translated: CASSRVPLGGGLLPWVLFF.

V usage is TRBV6-1 and J usage is TRBJ1-3, with D unresolved. Deletions cut 1 base from V and 3 bases from J, with 16 bases between. CDR1 and CDR2 (germline): MNHNS, SASEGT. The CDR3 contains 17 residues. Written as DNA, the CDR3 is TGTGCCAGCAGTGAAGGGGTAGGAGGGTCGGGTGGAAACACCATATATTTT. Translated: CASSEGVGGSGGNTIYF.

The CDR3 DNA is TGTGCCAGCTCACCCCGGGACCCCGGGGGGTTCTATGGCTACACCTTC. It encodes CASSPRDPGGFYGYTF. The chain employs TRBV18 and TRBJ1-2; D possibly corresponds to TRBD1 (5 bases). Trimming shortened V by 3 bases and J by 4 bases, and 18 bases separated the two germline ends. Looked up from germline, CDR1 is KGHSH and CDR2 is LQKENI. The CDR3 has 16 residues.

The chain couples TRBV14 to TRBJ2-7, with a weak D call TRBD1 (7 bases). In germline, CDR1 is SGHDN, CDR2 FVKESK. V lost 0 bases and J lost 6, with 12 bases in between. CDR3 length: 14 residues. The CDR3 coding sequence is TGTGCCAGCAGCCAAGATCCCCAGGGGGGCGAGCAGTACTTC. It codes for CASSQDPQGGEQYF.

The rearrangement joins TRBV6-1 to TRBJ2-1, with TRBD1 as a possible D gene (5 bases). The length of the CDR3 is 13 residues. Germline V gives CDR1 MNHNS, CDR2 SASEGT. Deletions cut 9 bases from V and 6 bases from J, with 15 bases between. DNA for the CDR3: TGTGCCAGTCTAGGCAGGGTGGGCAATGAGCAGTTCTTC. Encoded protein: CASLGRVGNEQFF.

J is TRBJ2-7 and V is TRBV27; 8 bases match TRBD1. Germline V CDR1 and CDR2: MNHEY, SMNVEV (reference sequence). The V and J ends lost 6 bases and 3 bases, in that order; junction bases with no gene match: 10. The CDR3 runs 15 residues. The CDR3 sequence is CASRRGTGPIYEQYF. The CDR3 DNA reads TGTGCCAGCAGACGAGGGACAGGCCCCATCTACGAGCAGTACTTC.

The CDR3 sequence: CASSPAEQGFDYGYTF. In DNA, the CDR3 is TGTGCCAGCAGCCCCGCCGAACAGGGTTTTGACTATGGCTACACCTTC. The V call is TRBV7-9, the J call TRBJ1-2; maybe TRBD1 (6 bases). The V gene's germline CDR1 is SEHNR and CDR2 FQNEAQ (reference sequence). The CDR3 is 16 amino acids. Between the trimmed V and J ends, which lost 5 bases and 3 bases, there was a span of 19 bases.

The J gene is TRBJ1-2, the V gene TRBV7-3, with 8 bases matching TRBD1. Germline trimming cut 3 bases from V and 5 bases from J; bases unmatched to any gene: 11. From germline, CDR1 is SGHTA and CDR2 FQGTGA. This CDR3 comprises 16 residues. Written as DNA, the CDR3 is TGTGCCAGCAGCTTTGTCAAGAGGACAGGGCCTTATGGCTACACCTTC. It is translated as CASSFVKRTGPYGYTF. The entire variable domain, with the rest obtained from reference TRBV7-3 and TRBJ1-2, is as follows: GAGVSQTPSNKVTEKGKYVELRCDPISGHTALYWYRQSLGQGPEFLIYFQGTGAADDSGLPNDRFFAVRPEGSVSTLKIQRTERGDSAVYLCASSFVKRTGPYGYTFGSGTRLTVV.

The chain has TRBV9 and TRBJ2-1; 9 bases fit TRBD1. The germline V gene has CDR1 SGDLS and CDR2 YYNGEE. There are 17 residues in the CDR3. Losses at the gene ends were 4 bases for V and 4 bases for J; bases not matched to a gene: 12. Here the CDR3 reads CASSPTSQGAPYNEQFF. CDR3 in DNA: TGTGCCAGCAGCCCAACTTCACAGGGGGCTCCTTACAATGAGCAGTTCTTC.

The chain is built from TRBV27 and TRBJ2-1, with 7 bases that match TRBD1. Germline CDR1 is MNHEY and CDR2 is SMNVEV (reference sequence). J lost 7 bases, V lost 5 bases, and 11 bases had no gene match. The CDR3 has 15 residues. The CDR3 sequence: CASSPTGRKWNEQFF. DNA for the CDR3: TGTGCCAGCAGTCCGACAGGGAGAAAATGGAATGAGCAGTTCTTC.

This chain connects TRBV11-2 to TRBJ2-4, with D possibly matching TRBD1 (6 bases). Germline lookup yields CDR1 SGHAT and CDR2 FQNNGV. The CDR3 spans 15 residues. The V and J ends lost 0 bases and 0 bases respectively, with 6 bases between them. CDR3 loop: CASSLEGAAKNIQYF. Here the CDR3 DNA reads TGTGCCAGCAGCTTAGAGGGGGCAGCCAAAAACATTCAGTACTTC.

The genes are TRBV18 and TRBJ1-1, with a tentative D call TRBD1 (5 bases). Trimming pared 2 bases from V and 1 base from J, leaving 20 bases between. Germline lookup yields CDR1 KGHSH and CDR2 LQKENI. The CDR3 is 18 residues long. CDR3 DNA sequence: TGTGCCAGCTCACCATTTTGGCAGGGAGGGACGGGGAACACTGAAGCTTTCTTT. Its translation: CASSPFWQGGTGNTEAFF.

For the CDR3, the DNA is TGTGCCAGCAGTAATGTTCTCTACGAGCAGTACTTC. This translates into CASSNVLYEQYF. The rearrangement joins TRBV2 to TRBJ2-7, with D hard to call. V was trimmed by 5 bases and J by 3 bases, leaving 8 bases between them. This CDR3 is built from 12 residues. Germline loops: CDR1 SNHLY, CDR2 FYNNEI.

The chain is built from TRBV19 and TRBJ2-1, with D maybe TRBD1 (6 bases). CDR1 is LNHDA, CDR2 SQIVND, per germline (reference sequence). The V and J ends lost 10 bases and 7 bases respectively, with 20 bases between them. This CDR3 has 14 amino acids. The CDR3 loop reads CATRRDITPNEQFF. The CDR3 coding sequence is TGTGCCACTCGACGGGACATAACACCGAATGAGCAGTTCTTC.

The chain has TRBV4-1 and TRBJ1-2; D is possibly TRBD1 (6 bases). The CDR3 contains 16 residues. V lost 2 bases and J 8 bases, leaving 21 bases between the germline ends. CDR1 is MGHRA and CDR2 is YSYEKL in the germline V gene. The chain's CDR3 is CASSQRYLVGTGGYTF. In DNA, the CDR3 is TGCGCCAGCAGCCAAAGGTATCTAGTCGGTACAGGGGGCTACACCTTC.

The V and J genes are TRBV27 and TRBJ1-2, with D maybe TRBD1 (6 bases). The germline V and J ends were trimmed by 5 bases and 5 bases, with 12 bases remaining between them. The CDR3 extends over 13 amino acids. Germline V CDR1 and CDR2: MNHEY, SMNVEV (reference sequence). This CDR3 is CASSLGQGYGYTF. CDR3 nucleotide sequence: TGTGCCAGCAGTCTGGGACAAGGATATGGCTACACCTTC.

This clone was seen a few times. The chain is built from TRBV4-2 and TRBJ1-4; 8 nucleotides line up with TRBD1. V lost 0 bases to trimming and J lost 14 bases; unmatched junction nucleotides: 17. This CDR3 is built from 17 residues. Germline assignment: CDR1 LGHNA and CDR2 YNFKEQ. The CDR3 sequence: CASSQDYYRDRHIGLFF. CDR3 nucleotides: TGTGCCAGCAGCCAAGATTACTATCGGGACAGGCACATTGGGCTGTTTTTT.

The genes are TRBV7-9 and TRBJ1-3, with a possible D match to TRBD1 (5 bases). Per germline, CDR1 SEHNR and CDR2 FQNEAQ (reference sequence). The CDR3 is 19 amino acids. V shed 4 bases and J shed 0 bases, with 22 bases lying between them. The CDR3 here is CASSSTVNDPFNSGNTIYF. The CDR3 DNA reads as TGTGCCAGCAGCTCGACAGTAAACGACCCTTTTAACTCTGGAAACACCATATATTTT.

The J gene is TRBJ2-5, the V gene TRBV20-1, with D unclear. V lost 6 bases and J 4 bases, leaving 9 bases between the germline ends. The CDR3 spans 11 residues. Per germline, CDR1 DFQATT and CDR2 SNEGSKA (reference sequence). The CDR3 loop is CSAQPGETQYF. As DNA, the CDR3 is TGCAGTGCCCAACCCGGAGAGACCCAGTACTTC.